This TCR beta chain was identified during a study of T-cell memory formation after mild COVID-19. Overall study context: Clusters of TCRs were largely donor specific. Points from the study as a whole: Clones shrinking from day 15 to 85 showed even CD4/CD8 mixes; later expanders tilted CD4+.

This clonotype was recorded a few times. Its specificity is unknown. Each CDR3 protein gets one entry after TCRdb re-called the 5' RACE reads with MiXCR. The sample carries 250,000 to 300,000 distinct CDR3 sequences, about 16% recorded once. This TCR was recovered from a man between 18 and 35 years old who had mild COVID-19 (a few samples of this study predate the infection). Cell type and time point are not known. Specimen: PBMCs or a T cell subset sorted from them (not recorded which).

CDR3: CASSFTPSYEQYV. DNA for the CDR3: TGTGCCAGCAGCTTTACTCCGTCCTACGAGCAGTACGTC. The genes are TRBV7-2 and TRBJ2-7, with unresolved D. This CDR3 contains 13 residues. Germline V gene sequence: CDR1 SGHTA, CDR2 FQGNSA. Trimming pared 3 bases from V and 1 base from J, leaving 7 bases between.